A selection of T cell receptor beta chains follows, all from one sample in a study of cytomegalovirus exposure and HLA in healthy donors. The repertoire was sequenced with immunoSEQ multiplex PCR; TCRdb's copy has only in-frame clones and lacks some. The table shows about 150,000 clones, with 80% occurring only once. Sequenced material: PBMCs. Source of these receptors: a male donor in good health and CMV-seronegative. The CDR3 runs from the conserved cysteine through the conserved F or W. The D gene is left open where the match is weak. For some rows the clone size is stated as once, few or many, or as a class when expanded; others skip it.

j_gene	abundance	d_gene	v_gene	CDR3aa	CDR3nt
TRBJ2-1	NA	NA	TRBV6-1	CATTGDGEQFF	TGTGCCACTACAGGAGACGGTGAGCAGTTCTTC
TRBJ2-7	NA	NA	TRBV7-8	CASSFGTHAYEQYF	TGTGCCAGCAGCTTTGGGACTCACGCCTACGAGCAGTACTTC
TRBJ1-2	few	NA	TRBV5-6	CASSSRNREVVYGYTF	TGTGCCAGCAGCTCGCGGAATAGGGAGGTTGTCTATGGCTACACCTTC
TRBJ2-1	NA	NA	TRBV27	CASSPSPGETEQFF	TGTGCCAGCAGCCCGAGCCCAGGGGAGACTGAGCAGTTCTTC
TRBJ1-4	few	NA	TRBV7-8	CASSKGQTRNEKLFF	TGTGCCAGCAGCAAAGGACAGACCCGTAATGAAAAACTGTTTTTT
TRBJ2-2	NA	TRBD2	TRBV10-3	CAIRPTSGANTGELFF	TGTGCCATCAGGCCGACTAGCGGGGCGAACACCGGGGAGCTGTTTTTT
TRBJ2-7	NA	TRBD2	TRBV7-6	CASSAARGYEQYF	TGTGCCAGCAGCGCGGCGCGGGGGTACGAGCAGTACTTC
TRBJ2-1	NA	NA	TRBV6-4	CASSEVGYAYNEQFF	TGTGCCAGCAGTGAGGTCGGGTATGCCTACAATGAGCAGTTCTTC
TRBJ1-2	few	NA	TRBV6-1	CAGRQASNYGYTF	TGTGCCGGCAGACAGGCTTCTAACTATGGCTACACCTTC
TRBJ2-3	NA	TRBD2	TRBV7-9	CASSPSGGSDTQYF	TGTGCCAGCAGCCCTAGCGGGGGATCAGATACGCAGTATTTT
TRBJ1-2	NA	NA	TRBV29-1	CSVEREFGYGYTF	TGCAGCGTTGAAAGGGAGTTCGGCTATGGCTACACCTTC
TRBJ1-3	NA	NA	TRBV2	CASRRTDGNTIYF	TGTGCCAGCCGTCGGACAGATGGAAACACCATATATTTT
TRBJ2-5	NA	NA	TRBV15	CATSSPWETQYF	TGTGCCACCAGCAGTCCATGGGAGACCCAGTACTTC
TRBJ2-6	few	TRBD1	TRBV5-4	CASSIYRGALGANVLTF	TGTGCCAGCAGCATTTACAGGGGAGCCCTCGGGGCCAACGTCCTGACTTTC
TRBJ1-5	NA	NA	TRBV7-9	CASSSQGNQPQHF	TGTGCCAGCAGCTCACAGGGAAATCAGCCCCAGCATTTT
TRBJ2-3	NA	NA	TRBV19	CASSSPGRGGVADTQYF	TGTGCCAGTAGTTCACCGGGACGGGGAGGTGTAGCAGATACGCAGTATTTT
TRBJ2-7	NA	TRBD1	TRBV6-5	CASSYHIDRGSYEQYF	TGTGCCAGCAGTTACCATATAGACAGGGGCTCCTACGAGCAGTACTTC
TRBJ2-3	once	NA	TRBV6-1	CASSDTGGGTDTQYF	TGTGCCAGCAGTGACACAGGTGGGGGCACAGATACGCAGTATTTT
TRBJ1-4	NA	NA	TRBV18	CASSRNLRDKSEKLFF	TGTGCCAGCTCACGAAACCTCCGGGACAAGAGTGAAAAACTGTTTTTT
TRBJ2-5	NA	NA	TRBV12-2	CASRFRTHKETQYF	TGTGCAAGTCGCTTCCGGACTCATAAAGAGACCCAGTACTTC
TRBJ1-2	NA	NA	TRBV18	CASSNQQGYGYTF	TGTGCCAGCTCAAACCAACAGGGCTATGGCTACACCTTC
TRBJ1-2	NA	NA	TRBV12-5	CASGLARTRADSYGYTF	TGTGCTAGTGGTTTGGCCAGGACGCGCGCGGACTCCTATGGCTACACCTTC
TRBJ1-1	NA	NA	TRBV11-2	CASSFRLQSPAFF	TGTGCCAGCAGCTTCCGACTCCAAAGCCCAGCTTTCTTT
TRBJ1-1	NA	NA	TRBV2	CASSARGGLGAFF	TGTGCCAGCAGTGCCCGGGGGGGCCTAGGAGCTTTCTTT
TRBJ1-5	NA	NA	TRBV2	CASKQISNQPQHF	TGTGCCAGCAAACAGATTAGCAATCAGCCCCAGCATTTT
TRBJ2-2	NA	NA	TRBV10-3	CAISRQGLTGELFF	TGTGCCATCAGTCGACAGGGACTCACCGGGGAGCTGTTTTTT
TRBJ1-4	few	NA	TRBV11-2	CASSLVPGFGEKLFF	TGTGCCAGCAGCTTAGTGCCTGGTTTCGGTGAAAAACTGTTTTTT